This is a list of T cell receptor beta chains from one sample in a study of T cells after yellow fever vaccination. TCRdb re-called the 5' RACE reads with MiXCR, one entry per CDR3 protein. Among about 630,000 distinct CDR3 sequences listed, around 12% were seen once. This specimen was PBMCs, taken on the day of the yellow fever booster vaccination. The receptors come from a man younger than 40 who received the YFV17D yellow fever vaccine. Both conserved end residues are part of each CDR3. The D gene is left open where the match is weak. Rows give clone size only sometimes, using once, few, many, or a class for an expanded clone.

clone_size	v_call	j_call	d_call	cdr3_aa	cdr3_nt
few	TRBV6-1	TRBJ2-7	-	CASSELADPSYEQYF	TGTGCCAGCAGTGAATTAGCGGATCCCTCCTACGAGCAGTACTTC
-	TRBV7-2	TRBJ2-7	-	CASSPWRFREQYF	TGTGCCAGCAGCCCTTGGCGGTTTAGAGAGCAGTACTTC
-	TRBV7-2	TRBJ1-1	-	CASSLSAGRTEAFF	TGTGCCAGCAGCCTCAGTGCAGGGAGGACTGAAGCTTTCTTT
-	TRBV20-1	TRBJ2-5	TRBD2	CSARRGLDQETQYF	TGCAGTGCTAGAAGGGGACTAGATCAAGAGACCCAGTACTTC
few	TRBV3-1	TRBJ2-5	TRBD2	CASSHASGRAHETQYF	TGTGCCAGCAGCCACGCTAGCGGGAGGGCCCATGAGACCCAGTACTTC
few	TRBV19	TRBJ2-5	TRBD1	CASNTGAGETQYF	TGTGCCAGTAATACAGGGGCCGGCGAGACCCAGTACTTC
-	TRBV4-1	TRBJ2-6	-	CARTQDLLARESSGANVLTF	TGCGCCAGGACCCAAGATCTTCTAGCCCGAGAATCCTCTGGGGCCAACGTCCTGACTTTC
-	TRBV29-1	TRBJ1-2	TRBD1	CSVTDRGNDGYTF	TGCAGCGTCACGGACAGGGGTAATGACGGCTACACCTTC
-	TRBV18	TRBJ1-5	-	CASSPAGRDQPQHF	TGTGCCAGCTCACCCGCGGGGAGGGATCAGCCCCAGCATTTT
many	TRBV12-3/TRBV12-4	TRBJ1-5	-	CASSPRSNQPQHF	TGTGCCAGCAGTCCCCGAAGCAATCAGCCCCAGCATTTT
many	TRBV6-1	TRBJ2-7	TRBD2	CATTSGLAGDEGYF	TGTGCCACCACCTCGGGACTAGCGGGAGACGAGGGGTACTTC